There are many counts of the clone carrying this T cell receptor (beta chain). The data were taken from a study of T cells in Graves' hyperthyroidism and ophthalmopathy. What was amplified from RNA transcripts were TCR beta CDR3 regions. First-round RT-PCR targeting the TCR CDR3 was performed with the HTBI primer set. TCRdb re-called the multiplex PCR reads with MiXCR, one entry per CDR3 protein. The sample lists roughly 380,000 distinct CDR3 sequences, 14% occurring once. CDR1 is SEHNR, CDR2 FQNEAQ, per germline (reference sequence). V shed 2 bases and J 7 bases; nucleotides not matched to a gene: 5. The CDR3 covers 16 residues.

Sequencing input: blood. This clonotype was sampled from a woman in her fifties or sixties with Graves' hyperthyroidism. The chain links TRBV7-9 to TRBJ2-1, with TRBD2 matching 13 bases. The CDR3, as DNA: TGTGCCAGCAGCTTACTCCGGACTAGCGGGAGTAATGAGCAGTTCTTC. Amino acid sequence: CASSLLRTSGSNEQFF.